These 21 T cell receptor beta chains originate from one sample sequenced in a study of cytomegalovirus exposure and HLA in healthy donors. Primers for the PCR totalled 60 Vbeta and 13 Jbeta. The method was immunoSEQ multiplex PCR; TCRdb's version includes in-frame clones alone and lacks a portion of them. In the table there are tens of thousands of clones, about 77% of which are singletons. Material for sequencing was PBMCs. These receptors all stem from a man aged 60 to 69 in good health and CMV-seronegative.

The V call is TRBV6-4, the J call TRBJ2-3; D possibly corresponds to TRBD2 (7 bases). The germline V gene has CDR1 MRHNA and CDR2 SNTAGT. This CDR3 is 14 amino acids long. The ends were cut back, 5 bases at V and 3 bases at J, with 12 bases in the middle. The CDR3 sequence is CASSFGGPTDTQYF. The CDR3 DNA reads TGTGCCAGCAGTTTCGGGGGGCCTACAGATACGCAGTATTTT.

This chain links TRBV21-1 with TRBJ1-1; the DNA was not used to check the table's D call, TRBD1. TRBV21-1 is assigned pseudogene status. The CDR3 consists of 15 residues. As DNA, the CDR3 is TGTGCCAGCAGCAGGATCTACAGGAAGCCACCTGAAGCTTTCTTT. Its protein is CASSRIYRKPPEAFF.

The V gene is TRBV30, the J gene TRBJ1-4; D is undetermined. V dropped 1 base and J dropped 8 bases, with 17 bases sitting between them. This CDR3 comprises 15 residues. Germline V gene data show CDR1 as GTSNPN and CDR2 as SVGIG (reference sequence). CDR3 nucleotide sequence: TGTGCCTGGAGTGGCAGCTTCGGTAGAGGGGAAAAACTGTTTTTT. Its translation is CAWSGSFGRGEKLFF.

This chain joins TRBV27 and TRBJ1-2; 9 bases agree with TRBD1. CDR1 and CDR2 (germline): MNHEY, SMNVEV (reference sequence). The CDR3 loop spans 15 amino acids. V gave up 0 bases and J gave up 8 bases; unmatched junction bases: 7. CDR3 region: CASSLSRTGGRGYTF. CDR3 bases: TGTGCCAGCAGTTTATCGCGCACAGGGGGCCGCGGCTACACCTTC.

The rearrangement joins TRBV6-1 to TRBJ1-3; D unclear. The CDR3 is 14 amino acids. Germline CDR1 reads MNHNS; CDR2 reads SASEGT. The V and J ends lost 7 bases and 0 bases respectively, with 10 bases between them. The CDR3 nucleotides are TGTGCCAGCAACCCGGGAAGCTCTGGAAACACCATATATTTT. Translating gives CASNPGSSGNTIYF.

In its sample, this clone was seen once. The V call is TRBV25-1, the J call TRBJ2-5, with 9 positions matching TRBD1. CDR3 length equals 15 residues. Unmatched junction bases numbered 6, after V lost 2 bases and J lost 5 bases. CDR1 and CDR2 from the germline V gene are MGHDK and SYGVNS. As DNA, the CDR3 is TGTGCCAGCAGTGAACCGGGACAGGGTGGTGAGACCCAGTACTTC. Translation: CASSEPGQGGETQYF.

V gene TRBV29-1 combines with J gene TRBJ2-5; TRBD1 matches 10 bases. V gave up 4 bases and J gave up 4 bases; unmatched junction bases: 6. This CDR3 has 14 residues. Germline V lookup: CDR1 SQVTM, CDR2 ANQGSEA. This CDR3 is CSVGRQGARETQYF. The CDR3, as DNA: TGCAGCGTTGGACGACAGGGGGCTAGAGAGACCCAGTACTTC.

In DNA form, the CDR3 reads TGTGCCAGCACCACTGGACAGTATAATTCACCCCTCCACTTT. It is translated as CASTTGQYNSPLHF. The rearrangement joins TRBV25-1 to TRBJ1-6; tentatively, D is TRBD1 (6 bases). The germline V gene has CDR1 MGHDK and CDR2 SYGVNS. This CDR3 region has 14 residues. The germline V and J ends were trimmed by 7 bases and 4 bases, with 11 bases remaining between them.

The rearrangement joins TRBV2 to TRBJ2-6, with 10 bases identical to TRBD1. The CDR3 is made up of 15 amino acids. V lost 4 bases and J lost 6; bases outside the gene matches: 3. The V gene's germline CDR1 is SNHLY and CDR2 FYNNEI. In DNA, the CDR3 is TGTGCCAGCAGTGGGACAGGGGGGGCGGCCAACGTCCTGACTTTC. Translating gives CASSGTGGAANVLTF. Full variable domain (missing parts from reference TRBV2 and TRBJ2-6): EPEVTQTPSHQVTQMGQEVILRCVPISNHLYFYWYRQILGQKVEFLVSFYNNEISEKSEIFDDQFSVERPDGSNFTLKIRSTKLEDSAMYFCASSGTGGAANVLTFGAGSRLTVL.

The J gene is TRBJ2-7, the V gene TRBV15; D may be TRBD2 (5 bases). Trimming left V 5 bases short and J 4 bases short, with 12 bases between. Germline V gene lookup returns CDR1 LNHNV and CDR2 YYDKDF (reference sequence). The CDR3 loop spans 13 amino acids. CDR3 sequence: CATSGLLSYEQYF. CDR3 sequence (DNA): TGTGCCACCAGCGGACTTCTGTCGTACGAGCAGTACTTC.

The chain carries TRBV9 and TRBJ2-3; a possible D gene is TRBD2 (6 bases). The CDR3 consists of 18 residues. The V end was cut by 1 base, the J end by 4 bases, with 22 bases between. Germline CDR1 and CDR2: SGDLS and YYNGEE. Written as DNA, the CDR3 is TGTGCCAGCAGCGTATCCAAGCGGGCTAGTAGTAGGTCAGATACGCAGTATTTT. Encoded protein: CASSVSKRASSRSDTQYF.

The chain recombines TRBV5-6 with TRBJ2-5; no clear D gene. The V gene's germline CDR1 is SGHDT and CDR2 YYEEEE. Trimming removed 3 bases from V and 0 bases from J, with 9 bases in between. The CDR3 spans 14 residues. The CDR3 region is CASSSLLYQETQYF. CDR3 coding DNA: TGTGCCAGCAGCTCACTCCTGTACCAAGAGACCCAGTACTTC.

This chain links TRBV19 with TRBJ1-1, with 8 nucleotides matching TRBD1. The V and J ends lost 5 bases and 6 bases, in that order; junction bases with no gene match: 5. In germline, CDR1 is LNHDA, CDR2 SQIVND (reference sequence). This CDR3 has 13 residues. The CDR3 DNA is TGTGCCAGTAGTGGAATACAGGGGGCTGAAGCTTTCTTT. This translates into CASSGIQGAEAFF.

The chain combines TRBV5-5 with TRBJ2-1; 12 nucleotides align to TRBD2. J lost 8 bases, V lost 2 bases, and 11 bases had no gene match. This CDR3 contains 17 residues. The germline CDR1 and CDR2 sequences are SGHKS and YYEKEE (reference sequence). The CDR3 reads CASSLMGLAGGHDEQFF. CDR3 sequence (DNA): TGTGCCAGCAGCTTAATGGGTCTAGCGGGGGGGCACGATGAGCAGTTCTTC. The whole variable domain, filled in from reference TRBV5-5 and TRBJ2-1, reads DAGVTQSPTHLIKTRGQQVTLRCSPISGHKSVSWYQQVLGQGPQFIFQYYEKEERGRGNFPDRFSARQFPNYSSELNVNALLLGDSALYLCASSLMGLAGGHDEQFFGPGTRLTVL.

The chain is built from TRBV29-1 and TRBJ2-5, with D uncertain. The J call is doubtful: the DNA matches TRBJ2-7 better. Per the germline V gene, CDR1 is SQVTM and CDR2 is ANQGSEA. This CDR3 region has 11 residues. CDR3 residues: CSVEAFSEQYF. In DNA form, the CDR3 reads TGCAGCGTTGAAGCTTTTTCCGAGCAGTACTTC.

Judged by abundance, this clone is medium-sized (0.01 to 0.1%). The chain employs TRBV7-3 and TRBJ2-1; TRBD2 aligns across 9 bases. Unmatched junction bases numbered 5, after V lost 5 bases and J lost 12 bases. The CDR3 is made up of 12 amino acids. Germline V gives CDR1 SGHTA, CDR2 FQGTGA. The CDR3 loop is CASSQAGGGQFF. The CDR3 bases are TGTGCCAGCAGCCAAGCGGGGGGTGGGCAGTTCTTC.

This clone has only a few counts. The chain couples TRBV6-7 to TRBJ1-2, with D tentatively TRBD1 (5 bases). TRBV6-7 is flagged as an ORF with uncertain function. V lost 5 bases and J 5 bases, leaving 9 bases between the germline ends. The CDR3 has 12 amino acids. The CDR3 DNA reads as TGTGCCAGCAGTCTCCGGGGGTATGGCTACACCTTC. Amino acids: CASSLRGYGYTF.

This rearrangement joins TRBV2 to TRBJ2-7, with D possibly being TRBD1 (6 bases). Germline loops: CDR1 SNHLY, CDR2 FYNNEI. V lost 7 bases and J lost 6, with 19 bases in between. The CDR3 is 14 residues long. The DNA for the CDR3 is TGTGCCAGCACCAAGGAGGACCAAGGGGGCGAGCAGTACTTC. Translated: CASTKEDQGGEQYF.

This chain joins TRBV13 and TRBJ2-1, with 11 nucleotides matching TRBD1. After removal of 6 bases from V and 6 bases from J, the junction contained 7 bases not matched to a gene. Per germline, CDR1 PRHDT and CDR2 FYEKMQ (reference sequence). The CDR3 is made up of 15 amino acids. This CDR3 is CASSSPGQGVNEQFF. CDR3 sequence (DNA): TGTGCCAGCAGTTCCCCGGGACAGGGGGTCAATGAGCAGTTCTTC.

The chain combines TRBV6-1 with TRBJ1-2; perhaps TRBD1 as D (5 bases). The V gene lost 7 bases and the J gene lost 6 bases, with 15 bases spanning the gap. CDR1 is MNHNS and CDR2 is SASEGT in the germline V gene. The CDR3 runs 13 residues. CDR3: CASKIGGLDGYTF. DNA for the CDR3: TGTGCCAGCAAGATCGGGGGTTTAGATGGCTACACCTTC.

The chain joins TRBV5-6 to TRBJ1-2; no firm D call. V dropped 0 bases and J dropped 6 bases, with 12 bases sitting between them. The CDR3 is made up of 14 amino acids. Germline CDR1 and CDR2: SGHDT and YYEEEE. Written as DNA, the CDR3 is TGTGCCAGCAGCTTGGCCTGGGGAGGGAATGGCTACACCTTC. Protein sequence: CASSLAWGGNGYTF.